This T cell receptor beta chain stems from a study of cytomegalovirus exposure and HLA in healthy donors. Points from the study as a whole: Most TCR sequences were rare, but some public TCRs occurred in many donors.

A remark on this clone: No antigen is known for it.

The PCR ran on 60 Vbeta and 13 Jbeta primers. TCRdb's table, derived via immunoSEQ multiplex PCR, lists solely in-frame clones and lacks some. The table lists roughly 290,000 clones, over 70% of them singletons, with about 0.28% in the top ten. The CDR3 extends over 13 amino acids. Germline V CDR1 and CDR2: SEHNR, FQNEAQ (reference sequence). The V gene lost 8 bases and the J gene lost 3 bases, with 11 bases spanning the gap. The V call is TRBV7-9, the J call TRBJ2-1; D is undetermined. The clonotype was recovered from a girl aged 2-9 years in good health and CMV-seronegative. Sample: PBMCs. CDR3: CASPAGFYNEQFF. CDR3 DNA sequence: TGTGCCAGCCCAGCCGGGTTCTACAATGAGCAGTTCTTC.